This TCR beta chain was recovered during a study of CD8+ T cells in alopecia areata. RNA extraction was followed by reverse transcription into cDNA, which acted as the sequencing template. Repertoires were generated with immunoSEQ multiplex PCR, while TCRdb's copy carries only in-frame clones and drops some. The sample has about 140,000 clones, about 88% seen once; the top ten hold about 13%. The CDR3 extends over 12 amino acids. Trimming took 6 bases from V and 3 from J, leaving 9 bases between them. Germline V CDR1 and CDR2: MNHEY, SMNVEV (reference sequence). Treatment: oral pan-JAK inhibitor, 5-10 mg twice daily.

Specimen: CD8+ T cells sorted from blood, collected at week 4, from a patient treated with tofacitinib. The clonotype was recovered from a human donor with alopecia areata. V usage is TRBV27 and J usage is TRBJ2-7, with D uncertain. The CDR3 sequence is CASRDGVYEQYF. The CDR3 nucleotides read TGTGCCAGCAGGGACGGCGTCTACGAGCAGTACTTC.